The sequence of this T cell receptor beta chain was determined in a study of T cell responses to AZD1222 COVID-19 vaccine. Method: immunoSEQ multiplex PCR; TCRdb's copy keeps in-frame clones and lacks some. Here the sample spans roughly 93,000 clones, roughly 90% being singletons. V was shortened by 2 bases and J by 6 bases, with 11 bases between the two germline ends. Germline V gene lookup returns CDR1 SGHVS and CDR2 FNYEAQ. This CDR3 contains 14 residues. The chain recombines TRBV7-6 with TRBJ2-1; D call uncertain. This specimen consisted of peripheral blood, obtained 28 days after the second AZD1222 dose. The receptor comes from an adult who received the AZD1222 COVID-19 vaccine. The CDR3 sequence: CASSLRSFSNEQFF. The CDR3 nucleotides read TGTGCCAGCAGCTTACGATCGTTCTCCAATGAGCAGTTCTTC.